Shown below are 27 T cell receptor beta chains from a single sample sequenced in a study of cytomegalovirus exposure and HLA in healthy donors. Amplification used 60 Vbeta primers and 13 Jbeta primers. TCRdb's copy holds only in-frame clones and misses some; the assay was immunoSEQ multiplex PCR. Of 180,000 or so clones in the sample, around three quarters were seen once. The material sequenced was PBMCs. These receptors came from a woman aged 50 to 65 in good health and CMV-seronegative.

CDR3 bases: TGTGCCAGCTCTCCAGACAGCATATCAGAGACCCAGTACTTC. Translated, it gives CASSPDSISETQYF. The chain joins TRBV18 to TRBJ2-5; a weak D match, TRBD1 (5 bases). The V end lost 6 bases, the J end lost 4 bases, and 15 bases lay between the germline ends. This CDR3 region has 14 residues. The germline V gene encodes CDR1 KGHSH and CDR2 LQKENI.

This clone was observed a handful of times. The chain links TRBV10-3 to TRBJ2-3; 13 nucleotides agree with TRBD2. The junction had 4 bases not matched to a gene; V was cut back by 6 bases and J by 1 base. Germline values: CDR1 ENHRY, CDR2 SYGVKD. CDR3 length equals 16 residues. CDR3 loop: CAISFGTSGGTDTQYF. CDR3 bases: TGTGCCATCAGCTTTGGGACTAGCGGGGGCACAGATACGCAGTATTTT.

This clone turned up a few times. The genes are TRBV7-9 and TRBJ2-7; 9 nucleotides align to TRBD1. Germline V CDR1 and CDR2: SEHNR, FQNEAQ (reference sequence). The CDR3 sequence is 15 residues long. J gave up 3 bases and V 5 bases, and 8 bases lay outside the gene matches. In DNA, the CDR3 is TGTGCCAGCAGCGAGGGACAGGGAGGAGACTACGAGCAGTACTTC. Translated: CASSEGQGGDYEQYF.

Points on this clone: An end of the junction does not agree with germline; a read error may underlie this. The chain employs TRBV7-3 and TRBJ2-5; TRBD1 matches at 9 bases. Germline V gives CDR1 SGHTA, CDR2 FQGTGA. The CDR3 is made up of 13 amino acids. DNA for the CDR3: TGTGCCAGCGCACAGGGGGCGGGTGAGACTCAGTACTTC. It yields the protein CASAQGAGETQYF.

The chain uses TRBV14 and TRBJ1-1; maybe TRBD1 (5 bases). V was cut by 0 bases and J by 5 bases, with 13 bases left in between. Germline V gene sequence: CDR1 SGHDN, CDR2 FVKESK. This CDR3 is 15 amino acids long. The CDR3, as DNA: TGTGCCAGCAGCCAAGAGTCTTCAGGGATGACTGAAGCTTTCTTT. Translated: CASSQESSGMTEAFF.

The CDR3 loop reads CASSYGQGGNQPQHF. The DNA of the CDR3 is TGTGCCAGCAGCTACGGACAGGGGGGAAATCAGCCCCAGCATTTT. The rearrangement links TRBV7-9 to TRBJ1-5, with 10 bases that match TRBD1. V was pared by 4 bases and J by 4 bases, with 4 bases of the junction left unmatched. The CDR3 sequence is 15 residues long. The germline V gene has CDR1 SEHNR and CDR2 FQNEAQ (reference sequence). The variable domain in full, with the rest retrieved from reference TRBV7-9 and TRBJ1-5, is DTGVSQNPRHKITKRGQNVTFRCDPISEHNRLYWYRQTLGQGPEFLTYFQNEAQLEKSRLLSDRFSAERPKGSFSTLEIQRTEQGDSAMYLCASSYGQGGNQPQHFGDGTRLSIL.

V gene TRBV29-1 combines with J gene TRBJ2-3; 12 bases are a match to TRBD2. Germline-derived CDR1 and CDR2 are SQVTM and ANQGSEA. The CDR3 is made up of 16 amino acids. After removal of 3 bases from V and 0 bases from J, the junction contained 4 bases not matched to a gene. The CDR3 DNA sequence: TGCAGCGTTGACGGAGGACTAGCGGGGAGCACAGATACGCAGTATTTT. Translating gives CSVDGGLAGSTDTQYF.

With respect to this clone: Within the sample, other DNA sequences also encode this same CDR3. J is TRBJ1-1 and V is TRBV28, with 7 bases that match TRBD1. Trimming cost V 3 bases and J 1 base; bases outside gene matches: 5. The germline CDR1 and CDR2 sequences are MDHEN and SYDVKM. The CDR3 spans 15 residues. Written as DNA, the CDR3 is TGTGCCAGCAGTTTTAGAGCAGGGGGGAACACTGAAGCTTTCTTT. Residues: CASSFRAGGNTEAFF.

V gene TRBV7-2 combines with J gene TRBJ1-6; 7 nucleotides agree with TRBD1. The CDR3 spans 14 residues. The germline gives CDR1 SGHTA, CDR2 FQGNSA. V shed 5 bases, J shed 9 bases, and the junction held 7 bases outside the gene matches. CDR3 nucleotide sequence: TGTGCCAGCAGCCCAGGGACAGACGCTTCACCCCTCCACTTT. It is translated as CASSPGTDASPLHF.

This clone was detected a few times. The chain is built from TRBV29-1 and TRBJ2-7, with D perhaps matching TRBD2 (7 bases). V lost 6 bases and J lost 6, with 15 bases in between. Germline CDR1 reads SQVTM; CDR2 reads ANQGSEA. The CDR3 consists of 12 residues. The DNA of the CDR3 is TGCAGCGTGGCGGGGGCAGTTAGCGAGCAGTACTTC. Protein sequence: CSVAGAVSEQYF.

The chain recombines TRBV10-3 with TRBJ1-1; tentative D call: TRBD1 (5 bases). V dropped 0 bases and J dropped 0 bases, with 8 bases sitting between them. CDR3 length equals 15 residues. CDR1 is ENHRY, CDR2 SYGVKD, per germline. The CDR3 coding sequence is TGTGCCATCAGTGAGTCTGGACATGTGAACACTGAAGCTTTCTTT. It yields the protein CAISESGHVNTEAFF.

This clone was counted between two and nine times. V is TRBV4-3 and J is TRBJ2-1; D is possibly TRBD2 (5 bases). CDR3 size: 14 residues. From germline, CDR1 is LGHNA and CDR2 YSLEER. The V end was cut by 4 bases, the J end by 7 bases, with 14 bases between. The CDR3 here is CASSLVSSGNEQFF. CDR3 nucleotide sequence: TGCGCCAGCAGCCTCGTGAGTTCGGGAAATGAGCAGTTCTTC.

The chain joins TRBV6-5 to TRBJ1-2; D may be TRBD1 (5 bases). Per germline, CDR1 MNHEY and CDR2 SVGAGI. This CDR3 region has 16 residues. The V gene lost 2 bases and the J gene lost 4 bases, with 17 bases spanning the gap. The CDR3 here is CASSYTPTGAAYGYTF. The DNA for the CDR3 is TGTGCCAGCAGTTACACCCCCACTGGGGCGGCCTATGGCTACACCTTC.

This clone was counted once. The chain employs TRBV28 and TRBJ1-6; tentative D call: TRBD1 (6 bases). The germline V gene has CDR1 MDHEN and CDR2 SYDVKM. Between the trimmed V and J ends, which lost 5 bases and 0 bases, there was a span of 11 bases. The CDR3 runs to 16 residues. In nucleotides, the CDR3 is TGTGCCAGCAGTGGTAGGGGGAGCTCCTATAATTCACCCCTCCACTTT. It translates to CASSGRGSSYNSPLHF.

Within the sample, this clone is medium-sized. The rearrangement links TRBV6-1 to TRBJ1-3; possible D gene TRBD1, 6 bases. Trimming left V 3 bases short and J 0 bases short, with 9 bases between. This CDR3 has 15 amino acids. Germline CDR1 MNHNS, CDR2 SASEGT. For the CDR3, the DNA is TGTGCCAGCAGTGAGGGACATATCTCTGGAAACACCATATATTTT. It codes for CASSEGHISGNTIYF.

The CDR3: CASSVASLGSPLHF. DNA of the CDR3: TGTGCCAGCAGCGTAGCGAGCTTGGGCTCACCCCTCCACTTT. The V gene is TRBV9, the J gene TRBJ1-6; no firm D call. Trimming took off 0 bases at V and 10 bases at J, with 11 bases between the two ends. The germline V gene encodes CDR1 SGDLS and CDR2 YYNGEE. This CDR3 comprises 14 residues.

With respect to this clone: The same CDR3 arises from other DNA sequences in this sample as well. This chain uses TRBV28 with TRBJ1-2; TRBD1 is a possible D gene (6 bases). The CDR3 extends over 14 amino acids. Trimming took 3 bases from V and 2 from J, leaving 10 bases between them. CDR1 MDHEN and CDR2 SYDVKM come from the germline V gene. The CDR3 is CASSFPGANYGYTF. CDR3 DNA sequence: TGTGCCAGCAGTTTTCCAGGGGCGAACTATGGCTACACCTTC.

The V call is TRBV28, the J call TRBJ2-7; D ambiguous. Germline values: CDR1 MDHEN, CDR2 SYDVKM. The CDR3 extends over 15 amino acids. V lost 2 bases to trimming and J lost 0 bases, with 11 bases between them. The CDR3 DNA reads TGTGCCAGCAGTTTAAATGCGGTTAGCTCCTACGAGCAGTACTTC. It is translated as CASSLNAVSSYEQYF.

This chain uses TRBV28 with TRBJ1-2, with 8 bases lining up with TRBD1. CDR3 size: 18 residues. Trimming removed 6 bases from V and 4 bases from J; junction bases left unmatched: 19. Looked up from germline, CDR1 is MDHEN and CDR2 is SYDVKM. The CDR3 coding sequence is TGTGCCAGCAGCCGAATGGGCAGGGGGCGCGCAGATACCTATGGCTACACCTTC. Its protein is CASSRMGRGRADTYGYTF.

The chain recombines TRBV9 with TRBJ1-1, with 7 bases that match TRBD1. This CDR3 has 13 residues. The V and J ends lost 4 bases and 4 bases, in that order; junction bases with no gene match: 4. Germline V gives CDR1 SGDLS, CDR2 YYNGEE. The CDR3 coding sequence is TGTGCCAGCAGCCTCGACAGGGCCACTGAAGCTTTCTTT. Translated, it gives CASSLDRATEAFF. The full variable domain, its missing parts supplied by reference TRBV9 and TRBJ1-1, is DSGVTQTPKHLITATGQRVTLRCSPRSGDLSVYWYQQSLDQGLQFLIQYYNGEERAKGNILERFSAQQFPDLHSELNLSSLELGDSALYFCASSLDRATEAFFGQGTRLTVV.

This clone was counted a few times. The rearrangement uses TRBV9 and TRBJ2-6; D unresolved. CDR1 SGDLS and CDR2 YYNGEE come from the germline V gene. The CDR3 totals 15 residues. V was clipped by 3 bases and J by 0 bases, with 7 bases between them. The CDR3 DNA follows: TGTGCCAGCAGCGCCTCCCGCTCTGGGGCCAACGTCCTGACTTTC. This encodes CASSASRSGANVLTF. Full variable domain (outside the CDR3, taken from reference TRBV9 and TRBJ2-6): DSGVTQTPKHLITATGQRVTLRCSPRSGDLSVYWYQQSLDQGLQFLIQYYNGEERAKGNILERFSAQQFPDLHSELNLSSLELGDSALYFCASSASRSGANVLTFGAGSRLTVL.

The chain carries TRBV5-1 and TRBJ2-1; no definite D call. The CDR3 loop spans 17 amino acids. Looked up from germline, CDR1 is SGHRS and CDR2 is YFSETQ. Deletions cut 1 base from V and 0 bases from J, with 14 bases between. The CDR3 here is CASSLLPNPSSYNEQFF. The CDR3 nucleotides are TGCGCCAGCAGCTTGCTCCCTAACCCGAGCTCCTACAATGAGCAGTTCTTC.

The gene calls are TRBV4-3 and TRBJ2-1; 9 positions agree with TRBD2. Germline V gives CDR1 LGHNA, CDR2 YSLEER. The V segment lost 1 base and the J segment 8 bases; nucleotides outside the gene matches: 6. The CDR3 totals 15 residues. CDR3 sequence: CASSQVGTSLYEQFF. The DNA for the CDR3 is TGCGCCAGCAGCCAAGTAGGGACTAGCCTTTATGAGCAGTTCTTC.

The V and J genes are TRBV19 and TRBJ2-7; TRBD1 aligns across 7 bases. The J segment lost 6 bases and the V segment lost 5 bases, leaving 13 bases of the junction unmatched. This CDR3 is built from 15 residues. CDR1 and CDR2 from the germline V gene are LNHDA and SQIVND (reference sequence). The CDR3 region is CASSPPPTGLGEQYF. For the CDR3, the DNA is TGTGCCAGTAGTCCTCCCCCGACAGGGCTTGGCGAGCAGTACTTC. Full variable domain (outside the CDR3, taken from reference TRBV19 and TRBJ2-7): DGGITQSPKYLFRKEGQNVTLSCEQNLNHDAMYWYRQDPGQGLRLIYYSQIVNDFQKGDIAEGYSVSREKKESFPLTVTSAQKNPTAFYLCASSPPPTGLGEQYFGPGTRLTVT.

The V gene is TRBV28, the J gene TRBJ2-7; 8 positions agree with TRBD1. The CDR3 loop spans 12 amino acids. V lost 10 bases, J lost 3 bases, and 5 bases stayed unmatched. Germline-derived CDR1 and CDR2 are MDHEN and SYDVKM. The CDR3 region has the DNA TGTGCCACCCAGGGGGCGAGCTACGAGCAGTACTTC. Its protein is CATQGASYEQYF.

The CDR3 protein is CASQWEEDTQYF. CDR3 DNA sequence: TGTGCCAGCCAATGGGAGGAAGATACGCAGTATTTT. The rearrangement links TRBV7-2 to TRBJ2-3, with TRBD2 as a possible D gene (6 bases). The CDR3 is 12 amino acids. The V gene's germline CDR1 is SGHTA and CDR2 FQGNSA. Between the trimmed V and J ends, which lost 8 bases and 5 bases, there was a span of 11 bases.

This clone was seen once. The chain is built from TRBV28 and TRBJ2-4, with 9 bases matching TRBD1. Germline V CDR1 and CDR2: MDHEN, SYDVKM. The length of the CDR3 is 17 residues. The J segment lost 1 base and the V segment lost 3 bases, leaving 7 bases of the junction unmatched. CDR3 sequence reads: CASSLPRTGEAKNIQYF. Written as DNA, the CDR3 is TGTGCCAGCAGTTTGCCTCGGACAGGGGAGGCCAAAAACATTCAGTACTTC.